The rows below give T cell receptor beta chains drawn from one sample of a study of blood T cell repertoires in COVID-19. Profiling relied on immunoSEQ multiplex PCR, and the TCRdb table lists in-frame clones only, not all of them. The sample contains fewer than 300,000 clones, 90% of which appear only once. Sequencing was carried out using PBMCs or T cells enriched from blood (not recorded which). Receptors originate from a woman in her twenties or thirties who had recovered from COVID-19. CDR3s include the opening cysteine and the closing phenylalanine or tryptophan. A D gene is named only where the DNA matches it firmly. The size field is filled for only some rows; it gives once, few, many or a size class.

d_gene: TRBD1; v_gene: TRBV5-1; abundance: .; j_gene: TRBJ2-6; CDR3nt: TGCGCCAGCAGCTTGGGACAGGGACCTGGGGCCAACGTCCTGACTTTC; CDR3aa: CASSLGQGPGANVLTF
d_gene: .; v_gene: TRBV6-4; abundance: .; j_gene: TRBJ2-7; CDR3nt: TGTGCCAGCAGTGACTCGAACGGCTCCTACGAGCAGTACTTC; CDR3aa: CASSDSNGSYEQYF
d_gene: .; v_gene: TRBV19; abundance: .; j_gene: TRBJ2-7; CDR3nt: TGTGCCAGTAGTATTAGAGGCGGACACCCTTACTACGAGCAGTACTTC; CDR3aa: CASSIRGGHPYYEQYF
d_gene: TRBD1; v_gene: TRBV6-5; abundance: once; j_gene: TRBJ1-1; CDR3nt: TGTGCCAGCAGTTGGGGGACAGGGGGATCGAACACTGAAGCTTTCTTT; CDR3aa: CASSWGTGGSNTEAFF
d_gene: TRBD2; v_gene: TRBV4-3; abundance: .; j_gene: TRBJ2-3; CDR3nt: TGCGCCAGCAGCCAAGTCCTAGCGGGAGGGTCAGATACGCAGTATTTT; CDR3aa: CASSQVLAGGSDTQYF
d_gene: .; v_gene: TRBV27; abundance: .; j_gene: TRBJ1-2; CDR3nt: TGTGCCAGCAGGTCAACAGGGTTCCATGGCTACACCTTC; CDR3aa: CASRSTGFHGYTF
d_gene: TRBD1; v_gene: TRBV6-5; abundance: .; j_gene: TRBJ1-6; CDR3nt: TGTGCCAGCAGCCCGAGACAGGGGATTAATTCACCCCTCCACTTT; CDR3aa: CASSPRQGINSPLHF
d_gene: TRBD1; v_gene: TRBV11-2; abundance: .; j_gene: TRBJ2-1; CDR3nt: TGTGCCAGCAGCTCCGGACAGGGTTTGAGGAACAATGAGCAGTTCTTC; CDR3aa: CASSSGQGLRNNEQFF
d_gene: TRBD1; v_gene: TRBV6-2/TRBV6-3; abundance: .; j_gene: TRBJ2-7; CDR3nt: TGTGCCAGCAGTTCCCGGGACAGCTCCTACGAGCAGTACTTC; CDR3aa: CASSSRDSSYEQYF
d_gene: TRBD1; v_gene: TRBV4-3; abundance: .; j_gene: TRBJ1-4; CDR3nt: TGCGCCAGCAGCCGGGGGACAGGGGATGAAAAACTGTTTTTT; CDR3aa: CASSRGTGDEKLFF
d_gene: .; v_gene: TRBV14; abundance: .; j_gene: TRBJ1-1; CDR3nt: TGTGCCAGCAGCCAAGAAAGACTGCGCATCATGAACACTGAAGCTTTCTTT; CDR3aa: CASSQERLRIMNTEAFF
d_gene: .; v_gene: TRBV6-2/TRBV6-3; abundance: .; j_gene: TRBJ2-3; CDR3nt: TGTGCCAGCAGTTACGGGGGCCTAGTTATAGATACGCAGTATTTT; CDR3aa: CASSYGGLVIDTQYF
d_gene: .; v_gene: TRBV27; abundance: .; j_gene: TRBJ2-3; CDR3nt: TGTGCCAGCAGCAGCGGGTTAAGCACAGATACGCAGTATTTT; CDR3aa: CASSSGLSTDTQYF
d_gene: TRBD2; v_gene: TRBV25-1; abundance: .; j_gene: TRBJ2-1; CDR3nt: TGTGCCAGCAGTGCATCGGCTAGCGGACACAATGAGCAGTTCTTC; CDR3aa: CASSASASGHNEQFF
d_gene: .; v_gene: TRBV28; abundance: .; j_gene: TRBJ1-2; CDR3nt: TGTGCCAGCAGTTTCGGGATACTGAGCTATGGCTACACCTTC; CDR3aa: CASSFGILSYGYTF
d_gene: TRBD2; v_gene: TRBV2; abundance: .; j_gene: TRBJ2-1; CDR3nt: TGTGCCAGCAGTTGGCGGGGGGAGTATGAGCAGTTCTTC; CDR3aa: CASSWRGEYEQFF
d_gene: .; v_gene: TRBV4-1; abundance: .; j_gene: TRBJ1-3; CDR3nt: TGCGCCAGCAGCCAAGCGGGTGTCTCTGGAAACACCATATATTTT; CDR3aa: CASSQAGVSGNTIYF
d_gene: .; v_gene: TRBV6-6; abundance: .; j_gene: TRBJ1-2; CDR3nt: TGTGCCAGCAGGCAAGAGCGATCGGGCTACACCTTC; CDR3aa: CASRQERSGYTF
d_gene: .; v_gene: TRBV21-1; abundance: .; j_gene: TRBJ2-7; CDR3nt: TGTGCCAGCAGCAGGCCAGGGCCGGAGTGCTACGAGCAGTACTTC; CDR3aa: CASSRPGPECYEQYF
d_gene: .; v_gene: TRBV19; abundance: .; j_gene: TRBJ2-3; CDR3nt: TGTGCCAGTAGTACGGGCGGGAGCACAGATACGCAGTATTTT; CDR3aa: CASSTGGSTDTQYF
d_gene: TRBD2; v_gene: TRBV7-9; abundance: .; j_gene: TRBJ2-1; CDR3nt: TGTGCCAGCAGCTTAGGGACTAGCGGCTCCTACAATGAGCAGTTCTTC; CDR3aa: CASSLGTSGSYNEQFF
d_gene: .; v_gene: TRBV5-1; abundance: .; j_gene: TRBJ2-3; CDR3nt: TGCGCCAGCAGCACGCTAGCGAGAAGCACAGATACGCAGTATTTT; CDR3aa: CASSTLARSTDTQYF
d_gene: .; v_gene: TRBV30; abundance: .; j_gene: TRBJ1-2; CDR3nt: TGTGCCTGGGATCCTGTATCGGGGAGGAGGAATGGCTACACCTTC; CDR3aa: CAWDPVSGRRNGYTF
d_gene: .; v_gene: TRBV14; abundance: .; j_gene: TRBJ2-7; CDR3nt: TGTGCCAGCAGCCAGGGAGACTCCGGCACCTACGAGCAGTACTTC; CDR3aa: CASSQGDSGTYEQYF
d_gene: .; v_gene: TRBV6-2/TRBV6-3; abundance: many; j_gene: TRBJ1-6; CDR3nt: TGTGCCAGCAGTCTCACAGGGTTCAATTCACCCCTCCACTTT; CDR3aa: CASSLTGFNSPLHF
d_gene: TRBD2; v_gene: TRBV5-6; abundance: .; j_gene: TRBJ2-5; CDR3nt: TGTGCCAGCAGCACCCGGACTAGCGGGAGAGAAGAGACCCAGTACTTC; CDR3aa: CASSTRTSGREETQYF
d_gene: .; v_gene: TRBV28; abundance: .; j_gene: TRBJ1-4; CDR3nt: TGTGCCAGCAGTTTACCAGGATCAACTAATGAAAAACTGTTTTTT; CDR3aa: CASSLPGSTNEKLFF
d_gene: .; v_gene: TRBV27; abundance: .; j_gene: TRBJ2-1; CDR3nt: TGTGCCAGCAGTGCGACTAGTTTGGATGAGCAGTTCTTC; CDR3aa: CASSATSLDEQFF
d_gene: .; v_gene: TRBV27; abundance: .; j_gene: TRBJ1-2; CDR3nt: TGTGCCAGCAGTCTTGAGGGCGGGGTTTCTAACTATGGCTACACCTTC; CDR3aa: CASSLEGGVSNYGYTF
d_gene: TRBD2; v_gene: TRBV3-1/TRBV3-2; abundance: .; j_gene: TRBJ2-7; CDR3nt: TGTGCCAGCAGCCCTTGGACTAGCGGGTCCTACGAGCAGTACTTC; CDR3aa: CASSPWTSGSYEQYF
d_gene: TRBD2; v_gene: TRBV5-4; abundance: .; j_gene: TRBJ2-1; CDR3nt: TGTGCCAGCAGCTTGGCGCGTCTAGCGGGAGTTAGCGACAATGAGCAGTTCTTC; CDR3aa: CASSLARLAGVSDNEQFF
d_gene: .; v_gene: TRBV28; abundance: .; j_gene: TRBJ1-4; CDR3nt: TGTGCCACGCGTCCCCTCGTCACTAATGAAAAACTGTTTTTT; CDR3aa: CATRPLVTNEKLFF
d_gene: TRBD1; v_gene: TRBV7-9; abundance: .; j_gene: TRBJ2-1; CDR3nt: TGCGCACCGGGACAGGGGGAGAATGAGCAGTTCTTC; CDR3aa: CAPGQGENEQFF
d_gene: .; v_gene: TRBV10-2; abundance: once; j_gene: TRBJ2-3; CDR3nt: TGCGCCAGCAGTGAAGAGGTAGTTGCGCAGTATTTT; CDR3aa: CASSEEVVAQYF
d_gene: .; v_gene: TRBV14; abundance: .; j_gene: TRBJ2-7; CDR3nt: TGTGCCAGCAGCCAAGAGTCGATTACTTCCTACGAGCAGTACTTC; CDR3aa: CASSQESITSYEQYF